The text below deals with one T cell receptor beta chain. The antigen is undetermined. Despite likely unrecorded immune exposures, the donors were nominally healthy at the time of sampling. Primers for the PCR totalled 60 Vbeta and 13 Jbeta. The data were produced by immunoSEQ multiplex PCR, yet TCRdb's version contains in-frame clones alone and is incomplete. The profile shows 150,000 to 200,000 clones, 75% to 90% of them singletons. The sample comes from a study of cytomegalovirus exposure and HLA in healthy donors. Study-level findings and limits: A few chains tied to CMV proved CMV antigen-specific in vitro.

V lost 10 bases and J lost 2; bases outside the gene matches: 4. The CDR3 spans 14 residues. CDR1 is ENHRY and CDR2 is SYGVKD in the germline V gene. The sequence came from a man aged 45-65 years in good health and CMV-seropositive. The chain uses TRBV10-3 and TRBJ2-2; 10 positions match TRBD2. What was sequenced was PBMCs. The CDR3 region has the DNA TGTGCCAGCGGACTAGCGGAAAACACCGGGGAGCTGTTTTTT. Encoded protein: CASGLAENTGELFF.